Each of the 27 T cell receptor beta chains below was sequenced from the same sample in a study. TCRdb redid the calling of the 5' RACE reads with MiXCR, one entry per CDR3 protein. Of around 50,000 distinct CDR3 sequences in the sample, over 15% are singletons; the top ten hold approximately 2.3%. Sample: naive CD4+ T cells sorted from blood. Subset specified: naive CD4+ T cells, CD4+CD45RA+CD25-. These receptors were collected from a female donor with breast cancer.

Turning to this clonotype: The junction and the germline gene differ at one end; a read error may be behind it. CDR3 DNA: TGTGCCAGCAGCTTGTTTATTGGCGAGGCGGTCCAAAACGAGCAGAACTTC. Its protein product is CASSLFIGEAVQNEQNF. This chain joins TRBV5-5 and TRBJ2-7; D gene ambiguous. The CDR3 has 17 amino acids. Germline V CDR1 and CDR2: SGHKS, YYEKEE (reference sequence).

This clonotype was counted many times. The chain is built from TRBV20-1 and TRBJ2-6; D not certain. This CDR3 is built from 14 residues. Germline-derived CDR1 and CDR2 are DFQATT and SNEGSKA (reference sequence). Trimming took off 6 bases at V and 0 bases at J, with 9 bases between the two ends. CDR3: CSALSPSGANVLTF. The CDR3 region has the DNA TGCAGTGCCCTTTCCCCCTCTGGGGCCAACGTCCTGACTTTC.

In its sample, this clonotype was seen a few times. The J gene is TRBJ1-5, the V gene TRBV7-2, with D unclear. Germline assignment: CDR1 SGHTA and CDR2 FQGNSA. The CDR3 totals 15 residues. The V and J ends lost 3 bases and 4 bases respectively, with 13 bases between them. For the CDR3, the DNA is TGTGCCAGCAGCTTTCTTCTTATGGGGAATCAGCCCCAGCATTTT. Translation gives CASSFLLMGNQPQHF.

This clonotype was seen a few times. The DNA for the CDR3 is TGCGCCAGCAGCCAAGGGACAGGGGGAGACATGAACACTGAAGCTTTCTTT. It codes for CASSQGTGGDMNTEAFF. This chain joins TRBV4-3 and TRBJ1-1, with 10 bases aligning to TRBD1. This CDR3 contains 17 residues. CDR1 LGHNA and CDR2 YSLEER come from the germline V gene. V lost 1 base to trimming and J lost 0 bases; unmatched junction nucleotides: 5.

Details on this clonotype: Given a much more abundant clone one base away, this may be a read error. V usage is TRBV7-2 and J usage is TRBJ2-2; D gene ambiguous. Trimming shortened V by 5 bases and J by 4 bases, and 5 bases separated the two germline ends. The CDR3 contains 12 residues. Germline V gives CDR1 SGHTA, CDR2 FQGNSA. The chain's CDR3 is CASSPGTGELFF. The CDR3 DNA sequence: TGTGCCAGCAGCCCTGGCACCGGGGAGCTGTTTTTT. The full variable domain, in which reference TRBV7-2 and TRBJ2-2 provide the parts outside the CDR3, is GAGVSQSPSNKVTEKGKDVELRCDPISGHTALYWYRQSLGQGLEFLIYFQGNSAPDKSGLPSDRFSAERTGGSVSTLTIQRTQQEDSAVYLCASSPGTGELFFGEGSRLTVL.

The chain combines TRBV7-2 with TRBJ2-3, with a possible D match to TRBD1 (6 bases). CDR3 length: 14 residues. V was clipped by 3 bases and J by 6 bases, with 13 bases between them. The germline CDR1 and CDR2 sequences are SGHTA and FQGNSA. CDR3 in amino acids: CASSFSLGADTQYF. As DNA, the CDR3 is TGTGCCAGCAGCTTTAGTTTGGGGGCTGATACGCAGTATTTT.

The J gene is TRBJ2-7, the V gene TRBV12-3 or TRBV12-4; TRBD2 is a possible D gene (5 bases). Trimming pared 9 bases from V and 2 bases from J, leaving 17 bases between. This CDR3 has 14 residues. The CDR3 DNA follows: TGTGCCAGAGGCCGGGGAGACGGACCCTACGAGCAGTACTTC. It yields the protein CARGRGDGPYEQYF.

This clonotype was seen only a few times. This chain connects TRBV10-3 to TRBJ2-2, with 10 bases that match TRBD1. This CDR3 is built from 14 residues. Germline V gene sequence: CDR1 ENHRY, CDR2 SYGVKD. Trimming took 6 bases from V and 3 from J; bases not matched to a gene: 1. CDR3 protein: CAIRDRGDTGELFF. As DNA, the CDR3 is TGTGCCATCAGGGACAGGGGGGACACCGGGGAGCTGTTTTTT.

This clonotype was counted many times. The chain is built from TRBV6-5 and TRBJ2-4; D is undetermined. Germline CDR1 MNHEY, CDR2 SVGAGI. Trimming removed 8 bases at V and 3 bases at J, with 17 bases between. The CDR3 is made up of 15 amino acids. CDR3 DNA sequence: TGTGCCAGCGCCGGAACGACCGGTGGCAAAAACATTCAGTACTTC. This translates into CASAGTTGGKNIQYF.

This clonotype has only a few counts. The V call is TRBV7-9, the J call TRBJ2-2; 9 bases align to TRBD2. Germline assignment: CDR1 SEHNR and CDR2 FQNEAQ (reference sequence). V trimming: 7 bases; J trimming: 6 bases; junction bases outside the gene matches: 12. This CDR3 contains 16 residues. CDR3 coding DNA: TGTGCCAGCATCATCCTAGCGGGGTATTCGGCCGGGGAGCTGTTTTTT. It specifies CASIILAGYSAGELFF.

This clonotype occurred many times. This chain uses TRBV5-5 with TRBJ2-7; D unclear. Germline CDR1 and CDR2: SGHKS and YYEKEE (reference sequence). The V and J ends lost 0 bases and 2 bases respectively, with 9 bases between them. The CDR3 sequence is 14 residues long. The CDR3 DNA sequence: TGTGCCAGCAGCTTGGACCCGGCCGCCTACGAGCAGTACTTC. Amino acids: CASSLDPAAYEQYF.

This clonotype was recorded a few times. The V and J genes are TRBV5-1 and TRBJ2-1; the D gene is possibly TRBD2 (5 bases). The germline CDR1 and CDR2 sequences are SGHRS and YFSETQ. The CDR3 consists of 14 residues. Trimming stripped 2 bases from V and 3 bases from J, with 9 bases between. CDR3 in amino acids: CASSFVGNYNEQFF. CDR3 in DNA: TGCGCCAGCAGCTTTGTCGGGAACTACAATGAGCAGTTCTTC.

In nucleotides, the CDR3 is TGCGCCAGCAGCTTGCCAGCTTCATCTGGAAACACCATATATTTT. This codes for CASSLPASSGNTIYF. The V and J genes are TRBV5-1 and TRBJ1-3; D not certain. Per germline, CDR1 SGHRS and CDR2 YFSETQ. The CDR3 loop spans 15 amino acids. V shed 1 base and J shed 1 base, with 9 bases lying between them.

This clonotype was seen many times. J is TRBJ2-3 and V is TRBV12-3 or TRBV12-4, with a weak D call TRBD2 (5 bases). This CDR3 contains 12 residues. The ends were cut back, 6 bases at V and 6 bases at J, with 10 bases in the middle. For the CDR3, the DNA is TGTGCCAGCAGAACCCTAGCCGATACGCAGTATTTT. Amino acids: CASRTLADTQYF.

This clonotype appeared many times. The gene calls are TRBV12-3 or TRBV12-4 and TRBJ1-2; D call uncertain. Trimming removed 6 bases at V and 7 bases at J, with 12 bases between. This CDR3 comprises 12 residues. The CDR3 region has the DNA TGTGCCAGCAGCCCCAACTATTCTGGCTACACCTTC. It translates to CASSPNYSGYTF.

Turning to this clonotype: At one end the junction does not follow the germline gene, possibly because of a read error. The rearrangement links TRBV9 to TRBJ2-1; 13 bases are a match to TRBD2. CDR3 size: 20 residues. Germline-derived CDR1 and CDR2 are SGDLS and YYNGEE. The CDR3 sequence: CASSVGRTAGLAGAYSEQFF. CDR3 sequence (DNA): TGTGCCAGCAGCGTAGGTCGGACGGCAGGACTAGCGGGAGCGTACAGTGAGCAGTTCTTC.

This clonotype was counted many times. The chain joins TRBV20-1 to TRBJ2-1; TRBD2 agrees at 8 bases. J gave up 15 bases and V 3 bases, and 10 bases lay outside the gene matches. Germline CDR1 reads DFQATT; CDR2 reads SNEGSKA (reference sequence). The CDR3 length is 12 residues. The CDR3 loop is CSASSGLENRFF. The CDR3 coding sequence is TGCAGTGCTAGTTCGGGACTAGAGAATCGGTTCTTC.

This clonotype has ten or more counts. The V call is TRBV12-3 or TRBV12-4, the J call TRBJ2-1; D gene ambiguous. The CDR3 spans 13 residues. The V and J ends lost 2 bases and 12 bases respectively, with 14 bases between them. The CDR3 DNA follows: TGTGCCAGCAGTTTAATGGCAGCCCGAGGGCAGTTCTTC. It yields the protein CASSLMAARGQFF.

V is TRBV20-1 and J is TRBJ2-4; D ambiguous. Germline V gene sequence: CDR1 DFQATT, CDR2 SNEGSKA (reference sequence). This CDR3 contains 12 residues. Trimming left V 1 base short and J 1 base short, with 2 bases between. The CDR3 loop is CSARGAKNIQYF. CDR3 DNA sequence: TGCAGTGCTAGAGGGGCCAAAAACATTCAGTACTTC.

This clonotype was observed many times. The chain couples TRBV7-2 to TRBJ2-4; D is unclear. The V gene's germline CDR1 is SGHTA and CDR2 FQGNSA. Between the trimmed V and J ends, which lost 4 bases and 8 bases, there was a span of 12 bases. This CDR3 spans 13 amino acids. The CDR3 sequence: CASSSTQIDIQYF. For the CDR3, the DNA is TGTGCCAGCAGCTCTACCCAGATTGACATTCAGTACTTC.

The rearrangement links TRBV6-5 to TRBJ2-5, with TRBD1 as a possible D gene (5 bases). There are 15 residues in the CDR3. Trimming left V 5 bases short and J 1 base short, with 14 bases between. Per the germline V gene, CDR1 is MNHEY and CDR2 is SVGAGI. CDR3 sequence: CASSAPPGAQETQYF. Written as DNA, the CDR3 is TGTGCCAGCAGTGCCCCACCTGGGGCCCAAGAGACCCAGTACTTC.

This clonotype came up many times. The chain couples TRBV6-5 to TRBJ1-1, with D perhaps matching TRBD1 (5 bases). CDR3 length equals 14 residues. Germline CDR1 MNHEY, CDR2 SVGAGI. Trimming cost V 6 bases and J 3 bases, with 14 bases left between them. For the CDR3, the DNA is TGTGCCAGCAGGATCCATGGGGGGGACACTGAAGCTTTCTTT. Translated: CASRIHGGDTEAFF.

This clonotype was seen a handful of times. The rearrangement uses TRBV5-1 and TRBJ2-1, with 14 nucleotides matching TRBD2. In germline, CDR1 is SGHRS, CDR2 YFSETQ. This CDR3 has 15 residues. With 4 bases clipped from V and 7 bases from J, the junction kept 4 bases outside the gene matches. Here the CDR3 reads CASSRLAGGWNEQFF. CDR3 sequence (DNA): TGCGCCAGCAGCAGACTAGCGGGAGGGTGGAATGAGCAGTTCTTC.

The V and J genes are TRBV12-3 or TRBV12-4 and TRBJ1-1; the D is unclear. Trimming shortened V by 7 bases and J by 1 base, and 13 bases separated the two germline ends. The CDR3 loop spans 14 amino acids. The CDR3 sequence: CASIPRLPNTEAFF. CDR3 DNA: TGTGCCAGCATCCCTCGACTGCCGAACACTGAAGCTTTCTTT.

This chain links TRBV2 with TRBJ2-1; possibly TRBD2 for D (6 bases). V gave up 6 bases and J gave up 9 bases, with 9 bases separating them. CDR1 is SNHLY, CDR2 FYNNEI, per germline. This CDR3 region has 11 residues. CDR3: CASSVGGEQFF. The DNA of the CDR3 is TGTGCCAGCAGCGTCGGGGGTGAGCAGTTCTTC. Using reference TRBV2 and TRBJ2-1 for the parts outside the CDR3, the full variable domain is EPEVTQTPSHQVTQMGQEVILRCVPISNHLYFYWYRQILGQKVEFLVSFYNNEISEKSEIFDDQFSVERPDGSNFTLKIRSTKLEDSAMYFCASSVGGEQFFGPGTRLTVL.

The rearrangement joins TRBV2 to TRBJ2-3; 7 nucleotides align to TRBD1. Trimming took 6 bases from V and 7 from J; bases not matched to a gene: 10. This CDR3 is 14 amino acids long. Germline V CDR1 and CDR2: SNHLY, FYNNEI. This CDR3 is CASRFETGRNTQYF. For the CDR3, the DNA is TGTGCCAGCAGATTCGAGACAGGGCGGAATACGCAGTATTTT.

This sequence joins TRBV7-2 and TRBJ1-5; D may be TRBD1 (6 bases). Germline lookup yields CDR1 SGHTA and CDR2 FQGNSA. The length of the CDR3 is 13 residues. V shed 1 base and J shed 7 bases, with 8 bases lying between them. CDR3 amino acids: CASSLDREQPQHF. As DNA, the CDR3 is TGTGCCAGCAGCTTAGACAGGGAACAGCCCCAGCATTTT. Variable domain in full (rest from reference TRBV7-2 and TRBJ1-5): GAGVSQSPSNKVTEKGKDVELRCDPISGHTALYWYRQSLGQGLEFLIYFQGNSAPDKSGLPSDRFSAERTGGSVSTLTIQRTQQEDSAVYLCASSLDREQPQHFGDGTRLSIL.